This TCR beta chain was found in a study of blood T cell repertoires in COVID-19. Study-wide background: The United States, Italy and Spain were the sources of the acute and convalescent COVID-19 samples. PBMCs, B-cell-depleted T cells, or T cells provided the cDNA or gDNA that made up the material.

Authors' processing steps: Reference gene primer amplification gave nucleated cell count estimates. Sequencing was performed with immunoSEQ multiplex PCR; in TCRdb, only in-frame clones are kept and a portion is missing. V, J and clone size reflect that table, while D and trimming were determined from the DNA. The table has over 45,000 clones, roughly 84% seen once. Trimming at V came to 6 bases and at J to 0 bases, leaving 4 bases not matched to a gene. This CDR3 has 15 amino acids. Germline V gene data show CDR1 as SGHNT and CDR2 as YENEEA. The V gene is TRBV11-3, the J gene TRBJ2-5, with 10 bases identical to TRBD1. The sample taken for sequencing was peripheral blood. This clonotype was obtained from an elderly man in a cohort sampled during active COVID-19. The CDR3 spells CASSPGQGNQETQYF. The CDR3 DNA sequence: TGTGCCAGCAGTCCGGGACAGGGGAACCAAGAGACCCAGTACTTC.